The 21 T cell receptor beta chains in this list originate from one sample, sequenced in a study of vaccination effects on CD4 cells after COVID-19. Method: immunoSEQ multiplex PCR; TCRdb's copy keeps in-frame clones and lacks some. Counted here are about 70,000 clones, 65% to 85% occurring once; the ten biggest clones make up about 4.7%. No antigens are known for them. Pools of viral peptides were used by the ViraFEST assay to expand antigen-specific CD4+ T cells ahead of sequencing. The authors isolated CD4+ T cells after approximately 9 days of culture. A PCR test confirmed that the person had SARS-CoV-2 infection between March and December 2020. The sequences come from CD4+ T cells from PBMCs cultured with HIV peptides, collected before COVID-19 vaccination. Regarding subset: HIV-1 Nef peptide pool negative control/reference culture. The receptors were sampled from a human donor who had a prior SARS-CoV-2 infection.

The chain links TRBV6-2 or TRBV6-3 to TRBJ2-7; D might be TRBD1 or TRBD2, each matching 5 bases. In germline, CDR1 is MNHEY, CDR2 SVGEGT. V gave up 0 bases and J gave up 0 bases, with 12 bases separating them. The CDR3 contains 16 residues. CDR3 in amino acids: CASSYSLRDPSYEQYF. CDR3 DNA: TGTGCCAGCAGTTACTCGCTCCGGGACCCCTCCTACGAGCAGTACTTC.

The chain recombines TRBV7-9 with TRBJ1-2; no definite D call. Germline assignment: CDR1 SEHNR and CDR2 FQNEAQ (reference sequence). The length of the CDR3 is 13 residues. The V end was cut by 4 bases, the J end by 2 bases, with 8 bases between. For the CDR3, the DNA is TGTGCCAGCAGCTCCTCCATGAACTATGGCTACACCTTC. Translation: CASSSSMNYGYTF. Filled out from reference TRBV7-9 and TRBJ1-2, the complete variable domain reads DTGVSQNPRHKITKRGQNVTFRCDPISEHNRLYWYRQTLGQGPEFLTYFQNEAQLEKSRLLSDRFSAERPKGSFSTLEIQRTEQGDSAMYLCASSSSMNYGYTFGSGTRLTVV.

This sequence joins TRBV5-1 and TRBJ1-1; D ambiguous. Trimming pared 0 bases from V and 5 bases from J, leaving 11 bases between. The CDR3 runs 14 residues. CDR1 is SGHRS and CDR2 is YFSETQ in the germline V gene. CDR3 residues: CASSLDGTGTEAFF. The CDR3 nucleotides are TGCGCCAGCAGCTTGGATGGCACTGGAACTGAAGCTTTCTTT. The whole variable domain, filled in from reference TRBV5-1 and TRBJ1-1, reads KAGVTQTPRYLIKTRGQQVTLSCSPISGHRSVSWYQQTPGQGLQFLFEYFSETQRNKGNFPGRFSGRQFSNSRSEMNVSTLELGDSALYLCASSLDGTGTEAFFGQGTRLTVV.

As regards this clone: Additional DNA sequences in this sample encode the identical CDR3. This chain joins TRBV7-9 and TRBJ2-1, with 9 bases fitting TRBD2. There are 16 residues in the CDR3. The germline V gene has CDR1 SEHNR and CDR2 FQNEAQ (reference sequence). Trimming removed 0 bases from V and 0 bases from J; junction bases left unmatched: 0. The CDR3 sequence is CASSLALAGSYNEQFF. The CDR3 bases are TGTGCCAGCAGCTTAGCACTAGCGGGCTCCTACAATGAGCAGTTCTTC.

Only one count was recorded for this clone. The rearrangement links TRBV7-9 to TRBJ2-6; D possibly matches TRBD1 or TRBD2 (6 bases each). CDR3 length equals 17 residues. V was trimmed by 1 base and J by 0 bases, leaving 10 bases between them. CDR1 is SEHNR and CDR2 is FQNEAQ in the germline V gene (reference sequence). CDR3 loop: CASSLVGGDSGANVLTF. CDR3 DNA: TGTGCCAGCAGCTTAGTGGGGGGCGACTCTGGGGCCAACGTCCTGACTTTC. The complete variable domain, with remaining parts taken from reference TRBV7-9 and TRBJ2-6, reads DTGVSQNPRHKITKRGQNVTFRCDPISEHNRLYWYRQTLGQGPEFLTYFQNEAQLEKSRLLSDRFSAERPKGSFSTLEIQRTEQGDSAMYLCASSLVGGDSGANVLTFGAGSRLTVL.

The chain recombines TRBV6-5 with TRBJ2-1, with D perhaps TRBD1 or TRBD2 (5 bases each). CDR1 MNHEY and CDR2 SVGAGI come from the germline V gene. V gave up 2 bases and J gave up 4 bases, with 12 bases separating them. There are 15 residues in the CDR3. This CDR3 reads CASSYGGSGYNEQFF. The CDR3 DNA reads TGTGCCAGCAGTTACGGGGGATCGGGATACAATGAGCAGTTCTTC.

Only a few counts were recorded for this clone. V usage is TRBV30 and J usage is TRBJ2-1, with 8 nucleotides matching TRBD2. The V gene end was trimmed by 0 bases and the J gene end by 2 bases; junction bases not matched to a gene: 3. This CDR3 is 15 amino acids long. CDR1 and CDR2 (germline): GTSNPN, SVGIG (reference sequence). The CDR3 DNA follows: TGTGCCTGGAGTGTGGGTAGCGGGGCCTACAATGAGCAGTTCTTC. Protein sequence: CAWSVGSGAYNEQFF. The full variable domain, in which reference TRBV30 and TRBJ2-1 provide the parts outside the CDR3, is SQTIHQWPATLVQPVGSPLSLECTVEGTSNPNLYWYRQAAGRGLQLLFYSVGIGQISSEVPQNLSASRPQDRQFILSSKKLLLSDSGFYLCAWSVGSGAYNEQFFGPGTRLTVL.

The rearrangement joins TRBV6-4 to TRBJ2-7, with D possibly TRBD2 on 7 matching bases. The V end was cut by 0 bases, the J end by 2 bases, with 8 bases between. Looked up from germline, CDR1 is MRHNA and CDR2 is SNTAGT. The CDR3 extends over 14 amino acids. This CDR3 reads CASSDSGGPYEQYF. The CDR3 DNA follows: TGTGCCAGCAGTGACTCCGGGGGGCCCTACGAGCAGTACTTC.

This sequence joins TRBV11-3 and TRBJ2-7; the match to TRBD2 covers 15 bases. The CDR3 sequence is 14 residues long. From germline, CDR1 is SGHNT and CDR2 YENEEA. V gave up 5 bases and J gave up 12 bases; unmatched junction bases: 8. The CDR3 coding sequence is TGTGCCAGCAGCCCCGGGACTAGCGGGAGGCCGGGGTACTTC. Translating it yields CASSPGTSGRPGYF.

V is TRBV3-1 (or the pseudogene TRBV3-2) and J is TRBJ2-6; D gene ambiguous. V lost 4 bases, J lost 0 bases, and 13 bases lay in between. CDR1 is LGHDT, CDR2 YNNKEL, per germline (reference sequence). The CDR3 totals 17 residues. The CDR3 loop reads CASSRMGGGSGANVLTF. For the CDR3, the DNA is TGTGCCAGCAGCCGAATGGGCGGTGGCTCTGGGGCCAACGTCCTGACTTTC.

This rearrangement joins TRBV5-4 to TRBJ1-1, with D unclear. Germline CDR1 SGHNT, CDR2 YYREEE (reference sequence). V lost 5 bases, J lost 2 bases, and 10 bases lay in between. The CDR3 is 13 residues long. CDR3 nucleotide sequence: TGTGCCAGCAGTGCCATTTTAAACACTGAAGCTTTCTTT. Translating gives CASSAILNTEAFF.

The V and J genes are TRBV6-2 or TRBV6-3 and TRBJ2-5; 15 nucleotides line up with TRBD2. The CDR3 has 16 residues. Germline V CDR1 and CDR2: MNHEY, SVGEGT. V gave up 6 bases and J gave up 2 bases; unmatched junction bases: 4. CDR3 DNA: TGTGCCAGCAGCAAGGGACTAGCGGGGGGACAAGAGACCCAGTACTTC. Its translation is CASSKGLAGGQETQYF.

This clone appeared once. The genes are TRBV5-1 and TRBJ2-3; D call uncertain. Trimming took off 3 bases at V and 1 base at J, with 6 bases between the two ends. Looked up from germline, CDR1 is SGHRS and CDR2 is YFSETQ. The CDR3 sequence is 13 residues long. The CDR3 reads CASSSLGTDTQYF. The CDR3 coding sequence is TGCGCCAGCAGCTCCTTGGGCACAGATACGCAGTATTTT.

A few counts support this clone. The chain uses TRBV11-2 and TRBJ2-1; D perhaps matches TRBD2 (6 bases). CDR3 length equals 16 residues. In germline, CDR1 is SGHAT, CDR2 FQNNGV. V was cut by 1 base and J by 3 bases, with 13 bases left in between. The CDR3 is CASSLGGNSVYNEQFF. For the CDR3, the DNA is TGTGCCAGCAGCTTAGGCGGGAACTCCGTCTACAATGAGCAGTTCTTC.

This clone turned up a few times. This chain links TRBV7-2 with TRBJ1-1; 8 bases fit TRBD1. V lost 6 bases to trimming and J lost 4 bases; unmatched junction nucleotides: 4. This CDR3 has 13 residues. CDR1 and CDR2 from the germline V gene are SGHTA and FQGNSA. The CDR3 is CASSTTGGTEAFF. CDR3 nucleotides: TGTGCCAGCAGTACAACAGGGGGCACTGAAGCTTTCTTT.

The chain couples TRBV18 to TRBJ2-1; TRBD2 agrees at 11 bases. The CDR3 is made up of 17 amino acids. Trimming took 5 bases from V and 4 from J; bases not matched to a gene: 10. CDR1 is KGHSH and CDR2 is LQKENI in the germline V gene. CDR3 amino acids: CASSASLAGEVYNEQFF. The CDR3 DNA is TGTGCCAGCTCAGCCTCACTAGCGGGAGAAGTTTACAATGAGCAGTTCTTC.

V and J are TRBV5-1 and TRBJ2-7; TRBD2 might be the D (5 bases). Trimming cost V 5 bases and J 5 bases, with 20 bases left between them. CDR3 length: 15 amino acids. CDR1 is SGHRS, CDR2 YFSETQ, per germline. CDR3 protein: CASSFGRRRYDEQYF. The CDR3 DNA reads TGCGCCAGCAGTTTCGGACGTAGGAGGTATGACGAGCAGTACTTC.

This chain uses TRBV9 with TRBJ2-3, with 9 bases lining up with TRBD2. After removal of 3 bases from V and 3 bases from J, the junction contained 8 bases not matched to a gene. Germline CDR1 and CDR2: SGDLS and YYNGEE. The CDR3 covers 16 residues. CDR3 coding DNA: TGTGCCAGCAGCGCCCTAGGACTAGCGCTAACAGATACGCAGTATTTT. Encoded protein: CASSALGLALTDTQYF.

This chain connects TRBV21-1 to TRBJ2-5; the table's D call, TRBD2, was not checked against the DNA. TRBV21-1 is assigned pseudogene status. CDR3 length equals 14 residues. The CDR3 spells CASSMQDCKETQYF. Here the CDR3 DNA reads TGTGCCAGCAGCATGCAGGACTGTAAGGAGACCCAGTACTTC.

The CDR3 protein is CASGERLTSTDTQYF. The CDR3 DNA reads TGTGCCAGCGGCGAGCGCCTAACCAGCACAGATACGCAGTATTTT. The chain links TRBV11-2 to TRBJ2-3; no clear D gene. Germline V CDR1 and CDR2: SGHAT, FQNNGV. Trimming removed 8 bases at V and 0 bases at J, with 15 bases between. There are 15 residues in the CDR3. Variable domain in full (rest from reference TRBV11-2 and TRBJ2-3): EAGVAQSPRYKIIEKRQSVAFWCNPISGHATLYWYQQILGQGPKLLIQFQNNGVVDDSQLPKDRFSAERLKGVDSTLKIQPAKLEDSAVYLCASGERLTSTDTQYFGPGTRLTVL.

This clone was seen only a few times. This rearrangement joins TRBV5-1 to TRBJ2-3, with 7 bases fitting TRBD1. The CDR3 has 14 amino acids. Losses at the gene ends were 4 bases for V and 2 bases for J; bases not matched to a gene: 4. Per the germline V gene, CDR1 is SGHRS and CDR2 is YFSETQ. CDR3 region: CASSPGQNTDTQYF. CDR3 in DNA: TGCGCCAGCAGCCCGGGACAGAACACAGATACGCAGTATTTT. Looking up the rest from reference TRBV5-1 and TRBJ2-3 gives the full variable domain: KAGVTQTPRYLIKTRGQQVTLSCSPISGHRSVSWYQQTPGQGLQFLFEYFSETQRNKGNFPGRFSGRQFSNSRSEMNVSTLELGDSALYLCASSPGQNTDTQYFGPGTRLTVL.